The entry that follows covers one T cell receptor beta chain sequence. Its matching antigen is unknown. These data originate in a study of T cells after posttransplantation cyclophosphamide. Study-level findings and limits: After PTCy, TRB diversity resembled that of CNI/methotrexate controls. TRB overlap between skin or GI tissue T cells and blood was limited.

Cells defined as naive were viable CD3+CD4+ or CD3+CD8+ and CCR7+CD45RA+CD45RO-CD95-CD27+CD28+. Germline V gene sequence: CDR1 MDHEN, CDR2 SYDVKM. The germline V and J ends were trimmed by 2 bases and 7 bases, with 14 bases remaining between them. The CDR3 runs 15 residues. Profiling relied on immunoSEQ multiplex PCR, and the TCRdb table lists in-frame clones only, not all of them. Of about 6,400 clones in the sample, 95% to 98% were seen once. The origin of this receptor is a woman aged 25 to 39 in good health and a related stem cell transplant donor. The source material was naive CD8+ T cells sorted from PBMCs. The genes are TRBV28 and TRBJ1-4; the D gene is possibly TRBD1 (6 bases). CDR3 coding DNA: TGTGCCAGCAGTTTAGGTTCAGGGGCGGGTGAAAAACTGTTTTTT. It codes for CASSLGSGAGEKLFF.